Listed below are T cell receptor beta chains from one sample, sequenced in a study of post-analysis software for immune sequencing data. One entry per CDR3 protein results from TCRdb running MiXCR on the PCR reads. Of approximately 660,000 distinct CDR3 sequences listed, 59% are singletons. The sample taken for sequencing was blood. Receptor source: a girl aged 2 to 10 with multiple sclerosis. CDR3s include the opening cysteine and the closing phenylalanine or tryptophan. D genes are given only for firm matches. For some rows the clone size is stated as once, few or many, or as a class when expanded; others skip it.

TRBD1	once	TRBJ2-1	TRBV4-2	CTSSLGQGVSNEQFF	TGTACCAGCAGCCTGGGACAGGGGGTCTCCAATGAGCAGTTCTTC
TRBD1	NA	TRBJ2-1	TRBV12-3/TRBV12-4	CASGTRGHNEQFF	TGTGCCAGCGGTACCAGGGGGCACAATGAGCAGTTCTTC
TRBD1	NA	TRBJ2-5	TRBV12-3/TRBV12-4	CASSFSPRDREETQYF	TGTGCCAGCAGTTTTTCTCCTCGGGACAGGGAAGAGACCCAGTACTTC
NA	NA	TRBJ2-2	TRBV10-3	CAISESSVGNTGELFF	TGTGCCATCAGTGAGTCGAGCGTCGGAAACACCGGGGAGCTGTTTTTT
NA	few	TRBJ2-1	TRBV20-1	CSARTFELQSSYNEQFF	TGCAGTGCTAGAACTTTCGAATTGCAGAGCTCCTACAATGAGCAGTTCTTC
NA	few	TRBJ2-3	TRBV5-6	CASSFSRGRGRRGTQYF	TGTGCCAGCAGCTTCAGCAGGGGGCGCGGGAGAAGGGGTACGCAGTATTTT
TRBD1	NA	TRBJ2-7	TRBV6-2/TRBV6-3	CASSQEGQGRYYEQYF	TGTGCCAGCAGCCAGGAAGGACAGGGGCGATACTACGAGCAGTACTTC
NA	NA	TRBJ2-7	TRBV10-3	CAISELEGNHYEQYF	TGTGCCATCAGTGAATTAGAGGGGAACCACTACGAGCAGTACTTC
NA	NA	TRBJ2-3	TRBV2	CASSDIRDPTDTQYF	TGTGCCAGCAGTGACATCCGGGATCCCACAGATACGCAGTATTTT
NA	NA	TRBJ2-2	TRBV10-2	CASARENTGELFF	TGCGCCAGCGCAAGGGAGAACACCGGGGAGCTGTTTTTT
TRBD1	NA	TRBJ1-2	TRBV6-5	CASSLRGEYGYTF	TGTGCCAGCAGTCTCAGGGGGGAGTATGGCTACACCTTC
NA	few	TRBJ1-2	TRBV12-3/TRBV12-4	CASSEAGGRGGYTF	TGTGCCAGCAGCGAAGCCGGGGGAAGGGGTGGCTACACCTTC
NA	few	TRBJ2-7	TRBV2	CASSPGGFQYEQYF	TGTGCCAGCAGCCCAGGCGGTTTTCAATACGAGCAGTACTTC
TRBD2	NA	TRBJ2-1	TRBV12-3/TRBV12-4	CASSLTSGTVNEQFF	TGTGCCAGCAGTCTGACTAGCGGGACGGTTAATGAGCAGTTCTTC
NA	few	TRBJ2-1	TRBV12-3/TRBV12-4	CASSWLGINEQFF	TGTGCCAGCAGTTGGCTGGGGATTAATGAGCAGTTCTTC
NA	few	TRBJ2-1	TRBV10-3	CAIRFAEGVGPGEQFF	TGTGCCATCAGATTCGCGGAGGGAGTGGGCCCTGGTGAGCAGTTCTTC
NA	NA	TRBJ2-1	TRBV27	CASSPSSALKNEQFF	TGTGCCAGCAGTCCGTCTAGCGCTCTAAAGAATGAGCAGTTCTTC
NA	few	TRBJ2-5	TRBV5-5	CASSLTGLETQYF	TGTGCCAGCAGCTTGACAGGGTTAGAGACCCAGTACTTC
NA	NA	TRBJ2-7	TRBV19	CASSMTAVQSISYEQYF	TGTGCCAGTAGTATGACGGCGGTTCAGTCAATTTCCTACGAGCAGTACTTC
NA	NA	TRBJ2-1	TRBV20-1	CSARGASDRGNEQFF	TGCAGTGCTAGAGGGGCTAGCGATCGGGGCAATGAGCAGTTCTTC
TRBD2	NA	TRBJ2-5	TRBV20-1	CSASAGREGETQYF	TGCAGTGCTAGCGCCGGGAGGGAAGGAGAGACCCAGTACTTC
TRBD2	NA	TRBJ2-7	TRBV12-3/TRBV12-4	CASSLGGVGYEQYF	TGTGCCAGCAGTTTGGGAGGGGTCGGGTACGAGCAGTACTTC
TRBD1	NA	TRBJ2-7	TRBV10-2	CASRGDRFSFSYEQYF	TGCGCCAGCAGGGGGGACAGGTTCTCCTTCTCCTACGAGCAGTACTTC
TRBD1	once	TRBJ1-5	TRBV28	CASSFPRTGGNDQPQHF	TGTGCCAGCAGTTTCCCTCGGACAGGGGGGAATGATCAGCCCCAGCATTTT
TRBD1	NA	TRBJ1-2	TRBV27	CASSRTGGIIGDGYTF	TGTGCCAGCAGTCGGACAGGGGGCATAATCGGGGATGGCTACACCTTC
TRBD2	NA	TRBJ2-7	TRBV11-2	CASSPRRLAGAHEQYF	TGTGCCAGCAGCCCTCGACGACTAGCGGGAGCCCACGAGCAGTACTTC
TRBD2	NA	TRBJ2-1	TRBV7-2	CASSLARLANEQFF	TGTGCCAGCAGCTTAGCGAGACTAGCTAATGAGCAGTTCTTC
TRBD1	NA	TRBJ1-2	TRBV29-1	CSGGTGGHYGYTF	TGCAGCGGTGGTACAGGGGGCCACTATGGCTACACCTTC